Shown below are 4 T cell receptor beta chains from a single sample sequenced in a study of identical twins. TCRdb redid the calling of the 5' RACE reads with MiXCR, one entry per CDR3 protein. The table records 450,000 or so distinct CDR3 sequences, approximately 14% of them present only once. The same sample was also studied in work on yellow fever vaccine responses in identical twins.

Sequencing input: CD4+ T cells sorted from blood. All receptors come from a woman aged 18-30 years in good health.

This rearrangement joins TRBV29-1 to TRBJ2-5; possibly TRBD1 for D (6 bases). Trimming removed 4 bases from V and 5 bases from J, with 11 bases in between. CDR1 SQVTM and CDR2 ANQGSEA come from the germline V gene. The CDR3 is made up of 12 amino acids. The CDR3 coding sequence is TGCAGCGTTGCACAGGGTTCTGAGACCCAGTACTTC. It encodes CSVAQGSETQYF.

The chain uses TRBV7-8 and TRBJ2-2; TRBD2 matches 7 bases. This CDR3 spans 16 amino acids. The germline gives CDR1 SGHVS, CDR2 FQNEAQ. The junction had 7 bases not matched to a gene; V was cut back by 2 bases and J by 4 bases. CDR3 protein: CASSLRGGLPTGELFF. As DNA, the CDR3 is TGTGCCAGCAGCTTACGCGGGGGACTCCCCACCGGGGAGCTGTTTTTT.

This chain links TRBV3-1 with TRBJ2-5; 8 nucleotides align to TRBD2. CDR1 is LGHDT, CDR2 YNNKEL, per germline (reference sequence). V dropped 6 bases and J dropped 2; count of bases not matched to a gene: 14. This CDR3 contains 17 residues. CDR3 sequence: CASSDSAGTRWQETQYF. CDR3 nucleotides: TGTGCCAGCAGTGATTCCGCCGGGACTAGATGGCAAGAGACCCAGTACTTC.

This clonotype turned up a few times. The CDR3 loop is CASSSPRTGLYGYTF. The DNA for the CDR3 is TGTGCCAGCAGTTCCCCTCGGACAGGGCTCTATGGCTACACCTTC. The chain couples TRBV12-3 or TRBV12-4 to TRBJ1-2, with 8 bases matching TRBD1. V shed 4 bases and J 4 bases; nucleotides not matched to a gene: 8. The CDR3 has 15 amino acids.